The 27 T cell receptor beta chains below were found in one sample sequenced in a study of regulatory T cells in long-lasting Graves disease. This sample's time point: newly diagnosed GD, antithyroid drugs for less than 3 months. Scientists built the TCR library using RNA that was extracted from PBMCs. Combining iRepertoire HTBI primers with Arm-PCR of CDR3 regions, the authors built TCR beta libraries. TCRdb independently ran MiXCR on the multiplex PCR reads; one entry per CDR3 protein. The repertoire includes hundreds of thousands of distinct CDR3 sequences, about 16% of them detected once, and approximately 12% sits in the top ten. These data are also associated with another study on T cells in Graves' hyperthyroidism and ophthalmopathy.

This material consisted of peripheral blood mononuclear cells (PBMCs), taken at new diagnosis, from a patient treated with antithyroid drugs. These receptor sequences come from a man younger than 35 with Graves disease.

This clonotype was seen repeatedly, ten times or more. V and J are TRBV7-3 and TRBJ1-1; D ambiguous. CDR1 and CDR2 (germline): SGHTA, FQGTGA. The CDR3 length is 14 residues. Trimming pared 5 bases from V and 3 bases from J, leaving 13 bases between. CDR3: CASSLNSGDTEAFF. CDR3 in DNA: TGTGCCAGCAGCCTCAATTCCGGGGACACTGAAGCTTTCTTT.

The rearrangement uses TRBV5-1 and TRBJ2-3, with unresolved D. Germline CDR1 is SGHRS and CDR2 is YFSETQ. This CDR3 contains 15 residues. V dropped 0 bases and J dropped 0 bases, with 8 bases sitting between them. The chain's CDR3 is CASSLALTSTDTQYF. The DNA of the CDR3 is TGCGCCAGCAGCTTGGCACTTACGAGCACAGATACGCAGTATTTT.

In this sample, this clonotype turned up many times. The gene calls are TRBV11-2 and TRBJ1-2; D is undetermined. The V and J ends lost 5 bases and 0 bases respectively, with 13 bases between them. This CDR3 comprises 15 residues. Germline V gene lookup returns CDR1 SGHAT and CDR2 FQNNGV. CDR3 sequence: CASSTTGSANYGYTF. CDR3 DNA: TGTGCCAGCAGCACGACGGGCTCGGCTAACTATGGCTACACCTTC.

This chain links TRBV6-2 or TRBV6-3 with TRBJ1-2; 8 nucleotides align to TRBD1. The CDR3 is made up of 12 amino acids. The ends lost 11 bases at V and 4 bases at J; junction bases unmatched: 6. CDR1 is MNHEY and CDR2 is SVGEGT in the germline V gene. Here the CDR3 reads CAGFGQGYGYTF. The CDR3 nucleotides are TGTGCCGGGTTTGGACAGGGCTATGGCTACACCTTC.

With respect to this clonotype: With a much larger clone just one base away, this may be a read error. The conserved closing phenylalanine or tryptophan is absent in this CDR3, likely reflecting a read error. This chain connects TRBV20-1 to TRBJ2-7, with 8 bases fitting TRBD2. Per germline, CDR1 DFQATT and CDR2 SNEGSKA (reference sequence). The CDR3 is 13 amino acids. Trimming took 7 bases from V and 3 from J; bases not matched to a gene: 8. The CDR3 sequence is CSEVTTSVYEQYL. As DNA, the CDR3 is TGCAGTGAGGTTACGACTAGCGTCTACGAGCAGTACCTC.

This clonotype was counted ten times or more. CDR3 coding DNA: TGTGCCACCAGTGAGACAGGGGGAGGCACAGATACGCAGTATTTT. Its translation is CATSETGGGTDTQYF. V is TRBV24-1 and J is TRBJ2-3; TRBD1 agrees at 9 bases. The J segment lost 1 base and the V segment lost 4 bases, leaving 2 bases of the junction unmatched. CDR3 length equals 15 residues. Germline CDR1 is KGHDR and CDR2 is SFDVKD.

This clonotype has only a few counts. CDR3 protein: CASSPYSGRSNTQYF. Written as DNA, the CDR3 is TGTGCCAGCAGCCCCTATAGCGGGAGATCGAATACGCAGTATTTT. The J gene is TRBJ2-3, the V gene TRBV7-8, with 9 positions matching TRBD2. In germline, CDR1 is SGHVS, CDR2 FQNEAQ. The length of the CDR3 is 15 residues. J lost 7 bases, V lost 5 bases, and 10 bases had no gene match.

There are many counts of this clonotype. V usage is TRBV20-1 and J usage is TRBJ1-1; 7 nucleotides align to TRBD1. The CDR3 is 14 amino acids. The trim removed 6 bases at V and 4 bases at J, leaving 11 bases unmatched. Per germline, CDR1 DFQATT and CDR2 SNEGSKA (reference sequence). The CDR3: CSAGKGAQITEAFF. The DNA for the CDR3 is TGCAGTGCCGGGAAGGGGGCGCAAATCACTGAAGCTTTCTTT.

The table lists this clonotype with many counts. The chain has TRBV10-2 and TRBJ2-7, with D perhaps matching TRBD2 (6 bases). The CDR3 has 14 residues. Germline values: CDR1 WSHSY, CDR2 SAAADI. The ends were cut back, 7 bases at V and 0 bases at J, with 13 bases in the middle. The DNA of the CDR3 is TGCGCCAGCATGGAGGGGTCGAGCTCCTACGAGCAGTACTTC. The encoded protein is CASMEGSSSYEQYF.

The chain joins TRBV11-2 to TRBJ2-3; TRBD2 matches 12 bases. The CDR3 spans 19 residues. V was pared by 1 base and J by 2 bases, with 10 bases of the junction left unmatched. Germline V lookup: CDR1 SGHAT, CDR2 FQNNGV. The CDR3 is CASSLGPSGRVKPTDTQYF. Here the CDR3 DNA reads TGTGCCAGCAGCTTAGGGCCTAGCGGGAGGGTAAAACCCACAGATACGCAGTATTTT.

The gene calls are TRBV15 and TRBJ1-3; D perhaps matches TRBD1 (5 bases). Germline-derived CDR1 and CDR2 are LNHNV and YYDKDF (reference sequence). This CDR3 has 15 amino acids. V was shortened by 6 bases and J by 0 bases, with 12 bases between the two germline ends. The CDR3 loop reads CATRSQANSGNTIYF. DNA for the CDR3: TGTGCCACCAGGTCACAGGCCAACTCTGGAAACACCATATATTTT.

This clonotype occurred a few times. The rearrangement uses TRBV20-1 and TRBJ2-1; 7 bases line up with TRBD2. The CDR3 has 17 residues. Trimming at V came to 1 base and at J to 10 bases, leaving 19 bases not matched to a gene. Germline CDR1 DFQATT, CDR2 SNEGSKA (reference sequence). CDR3 in amino acids: CSARAPPRGGSSNEQFF. The CDR3 DNA sequence: TGCAGTGCTAGAGCTCCCCCCCGGGGCGGGAGTTCGAACGAGCAGTTCTTC.

This clonotype occurred many times. The chain joins TRBV2 to TRBJ2-3, with 7 bases fitting TRBD2. The CDR3 covers 14 residues. Per the germline V gene, CDR1 is SNHLY and CDR2 is FYNNEI. Losses at the gene ends were 3 bases for V and 3 bases for J; bases not matched to a gene: 3. The CDR3 nucleotides are TGTGCCAGCAGTGATGGGAGGGTTACAGATACGCAGTATTTT. It translates to CASSDGRVTDTQYF. Variable domain in full (rest from reference TRBV2 and TRBJ2-3): EPEVTQTPSHQVTQMGQEVILRCVPISNHLYFYWYRQILGQKVEFLVSFYNNEISEKSEIFDDQFSVERPDGSNFTLKIRSTKLEDSAMYFCASSDGRVTDTQYFGPGTRLTVL.

V usage is TRBV9 and J usage is TRBJ2-7; no firm D call. CDR3 length equals 12 residues. The V gene lost 4 bases and the J gene lost 7 bases, with 12 bases spanning the gap. Per germline, CDR1 SGDLS and CDR2 YYNGEE. The CDR3 DNA is TGTGCCAGCAGCCCCCCCTCAGCGGAGCAGTACTTC. This gives the protein CASSPPSAEQYF.

The genes are TRBV3-1 and TRBJ1-2; D is ambiguous. Germline V gene sequence: CDR1 LGHDT, CDR2 YNNKEL (reference sequence). The CDR3 has 15 residues. V was cut by 1 base and J by 3 bases, with 12 bases left in between. The CDR3 region has the DNA TGTGCCAGCAGCCAAGTCGGCCGGAAAGACTATGGCTACACCTTC. This codes for CASSQVGRKDYGYTF.

This clonotype was detected ten times or more. The chain carries TRBV6-2 or TRBV6-3 and TRBJ2-1, with D unclear. Germline CDR1 MNHEY, CDR2 SVGEGT. Trimming took off 1 base at V and 0 bases at J, with 13 bases between the two ends. This CDR3 spans 17 amino acids. The CDR3 protein is CASSYLPMDPSYNEQFF. The CDR3 DNA is TGTGCCAGCAGTTACTTGCCTATGGACCCCTCCTACAATGAGCAGTTCTTC.

This clonotype appeared a few times. The V gene is TRBV9, the J gene TRBJ2-1, with a possible D match to TRBD2 (5 bases). This CDR3 region has 15 residues. V shed 0 bases and J shed 0 bases, with 7 bases lying between them. Germline V gene sequence: CDR1 SGDLS, CDR2 YYNGEE. The CDR3 loop reads CASSVDGVSYNEQFF. The CDR3 nucleotides are TGTGCCAGCAGCGTAGACGGGGTCTCCTACAATGAGCAGTTCTTC.

There are many counts of this clonotype. The rearrangement uses TRBV10-3 and TRBJ2-2, with D uncertain. Germline values: CDR1 ENHRY, CDR2 SYGVKD. This CDR3 is 13 amino acids long. V dropped 8 bases and J dropped 4 bases, with 11 bases sitting between them. The CDR3 sequence: CAILPERTGELFF. For the CDR3, the DNA is TGTGCCATCTTGCCCGAGCGCACCGGGGAGCTGTTTTTT.

Remarks on this clonotype: Mismatch with germline at one junction end may stem from a read error. J is TRBJ2-3 and V is TRBV7-7, with a possible D match to TRBD2 (5 bases). The CDR3 runs to 14 residues. The germline V gene has CDR1 SSHAT and CDR2 FNYEAQ (reference sequence). The chain's CDR3 is CASSLGRLGDTQCF. The CDR3 DNA follows: TGTGCTAGCAGCTTAGGTCGCTTGGGAGATACGCAGTGTTTT.

This clonotype was counted at least ten times. This chain joins TRBV6-1 and TRBJ1-2; D not certain. Germline V CDR1 and CDR2: MNHNS, SASEGT. The CDR3 is made up of 13 amino acids. V was shortened by 7 bases and J by 7 bases, with 16 bases between the two germline ends. CDR3 DNA sequence: TGTGCCAGCACCCTAAACGTGGCAGTTGGCTACACCTTC. It is translated as CASTLNVAVGYTF.

This clonotype has just a few counts. Germline and junction disagree at one end, which may indicate a read error. The chain uses TRBV12-5 and TRBJ1-5; D is ambiguous. The CDR3 is 17 amino acids. The germline V gene encodes CDR1 LGHNT and CDR2 FRNRAP. Written as DNA, the CDR3 is TGTGCTAGTGGTTTGGGTCGGGGTAGCGATAGCAATCTGCCCCAGCATTTT. It specifies CASGLGRGSDSNLPQHF. The entire variable domain, with the rest obtained from reference TRBV12-5 and TRBJ1-5, is as follows: DARVTQTPRHKVTEMGQEVTMRCQPILGHNTVFWYRQTMMQGLELLAYFRNRAPLDDSGMPKDRFSAEMPDATLATLKIQPSEPRDSAVYFCASGLGRGSDSNLPQHFGDGTRLSIL.

This clonotype was observed a few times. The rearrangement uses TRBV18 and TRBJ1-2; 9 bases are shared with TRBD1. The CDR3 length is 13 residues. Germline V CDR1 and CDR2: KGHSH, LQKENI. J gave up 7 bases and V 5 bases, and 5 bases lay outside the gene matches. DNA of the CDR3: TGTGCCAGCTCATCACAGGGGGCCGGTGGCTACACCTTC. Translated: CASSSQGAGGYTF.

Regarding this clonotype: Given a much more abundant clone one base away, this may be a read error. The conserved closing phenylalanine or tryptophan is absent in this CDR3, likely reflecting a read error. The CDR3 nucleotides read TGTGCCAGCAGCCTCATAGGAGGGTCCCCGGGGGGTGCTTTCTCT. This sequence encodes CASSLIGGSPGGAFS. The chain couples TRBV7-3 to TRBJ1-1; TRBD1 might be the D (5 bases). Trimming pared 5 bases from V and 11 bases from J, leaving 24 bases between. This CDR3 region has 15 residues. CDR1 is SGHTA, CDR2 FQGTGA, per germline.

This clonotype was picked up a small number of times. The chain couples TRBV27 to TRBJ2-1; D uncertain. The V and J ends lost 0 bases and 0 bases respectively, with 9 bases between them. Germline CDR1 and CDR2: MNHEY and SMNVEV (reference sequence). The CDR3 has 16 residues. CDR3 protein: CASSLSVSSSYNEQFF. As DNA, the CDR3 is TGTGCCAGCAGTTTATCAGTGTCCAGCTCCTACAATGAGCAGTTCTTC.

This clonotype was seen ten or more times. CDR3: CATSRGGTANTEAFF. The CDR3 DNA is TGTGCCACCAGCAGAGGCGGGACAGCGAACACTGAAGCTTTCTTT. This rearrangement joins TRBV15 to TRBJ1-1; TRBD1 agrees at 7 bases. The J segment lost 1 base and the V segment lost 1 base, leaving 3 bases of the junction unmatched. CDR1 LNHNV and CDR2 YYDKDF come from the germline V gene (reference sequence). This CDR3 has 15 residues.

This clonotype was counted ten times or more. The chain has TRBV5-1 and TRBJ2-3; weak D call: TRBD2 (6 bases). CDR1 is SGHRS, CDR2 YFSETQ, per germline. This CDR3 has 13 amino acids. V lost 4 bases to trimming and J lost 6 bases, with 12 bases between them. Here the CDR3 reads CASSMDGGDTQYF. The CDR3 DNA reads TGCGCCAGCAGCATGGATGGAGGGGATACGCAGTATTTT.

The rearrangement links TRBV7-2 to TRBJ2-2; 11 positions match TRBD2. Germline lookup yields CDR1 SGHTA and CDR2 FQGNSA. With V trimmed by 5 bases and J by 5 bases, 4 bases remained unmatched. This CDR3 region has 15 residues. The CDR3 DNA follows: TGTGCCAGCAGCACGGGACTAGCGGTGACCGGGGAGCTGTTTTTT. Protein sequence: CASSTGLAVTGELFF.